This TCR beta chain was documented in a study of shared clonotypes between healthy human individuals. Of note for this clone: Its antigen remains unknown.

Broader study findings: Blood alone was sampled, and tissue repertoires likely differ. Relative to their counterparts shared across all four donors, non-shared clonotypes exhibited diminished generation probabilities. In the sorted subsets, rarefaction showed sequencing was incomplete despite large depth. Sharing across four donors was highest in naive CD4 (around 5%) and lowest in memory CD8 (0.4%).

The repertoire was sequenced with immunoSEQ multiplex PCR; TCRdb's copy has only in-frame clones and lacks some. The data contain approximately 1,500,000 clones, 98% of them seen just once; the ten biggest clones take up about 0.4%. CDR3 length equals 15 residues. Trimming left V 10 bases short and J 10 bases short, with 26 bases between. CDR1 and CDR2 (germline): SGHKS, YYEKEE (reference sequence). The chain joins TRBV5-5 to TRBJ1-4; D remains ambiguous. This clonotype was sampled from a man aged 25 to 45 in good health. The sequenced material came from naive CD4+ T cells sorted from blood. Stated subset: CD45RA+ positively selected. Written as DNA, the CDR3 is TGTGCCGGCATCGACTCCCCCGGGCGGCGGGGAAAACTGTTTTTT. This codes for CAGIDSPGRRGKLFF.